A selection of T cell receptor beta chains follows, all from one sample in a study of blood T cell repertoires in COVID-19. Some clones are missing from TCRdb's copy, which holds only in-frame ones; the method was immunoSEQ multiplex PCR. The table lists 90,000 to 120,000 clones, just over 90% of them singletons. The sequencing input was peripheral blood. These receptors were obtained from a woman in her thirties with acute or convalescent COVID-19. CDR3s include the opening cysteine and the closing phenylalanine or tryptophan. D genes are given only for firm matches. Clone size is given for some rows only: seen once, a few or many times, or a class if the clone is expanded.

TGTGCCAGCAGCTCAATTGACAGATTCGGCTACACCTTC,CASSSIDRFGYTF,TRBJ1-2,TRBV11-2,-,-
TGTGCCAGCAGTTTAATGGGACAGGGTAGGAGTAGCTATAATTCACCCCTCCACTTT,CASSLMGQGRSSYNSPLHF,TRBJ1-6,TRBV27,TRBD1,-
TGTGCCAGCAGCAAGTTAGCGGGGAACTCCTACAATGAGCAGTTCTTC,CASSKLAGNSYNEQFF,TRBJ2-1,TRBV21-1,-,-
TGTGCCAGCAGCTTGGGCCGGATACTCGCCGCCCTCCACTTT,CASSLGRILAALHF,TRBJ1-6,TRBV2,-,-
TGCGCCAGCAGCCAAGTAACTAGCGGAGGGGAGCAGTTCTTC,CASSQVTSGGEQFF,TRBJ2-1,TRBV4-1,TRBD2,-
TGTGCCAGCAGCCAACCCGGGACAGACGAAGAGACCCAGTACTTC,CASSQPGTDEETQYF,TRBJ2-5,TRBV14,TRBD1,-
TGTGCCAGCAGCCAAGATAGGACAGGATTATTCGAACAGTACTTC,CASSQDRTGLFEQYF,TRBJ2-7,TRBV4-2,TRBD1,-
TGCGCCAGCAGCGCGGGACAGGCCGGCTACACCTTC,CASSAGQAGYTF,TRBJ1-2,TRBV5-1,TRBD1,-
TGTGCCAGCAGCCAAGGCCGGGCAGGGAGGCTCTACGAGCAGTACTTC,CASSQGRAGRLYEQYF,TRBJ2-7,TRBV3-1/TRBV3-2,-,few
TGTGCCAGCAGGGGAATGACAGGTTTGAATGAGCAGTTCTTC,CASRGMTGLNEQFF,TRBJ2-1,TRBV27,-,-
TGTGCCAGCAGCGTCTCGACTGGCACCAATGAAAAACTGTTTTTT,CASSVSTGTNEKLFF,TRBJ1-4,TRBV9,-,-
TGCGCCAGCAGCCATCACGACAGGGGAAGTGGAAACACCATATATTTT,CASSHHDRGSGNTIYF,TRBJ1-3,TRBV4-3,TRBD1,once
TGTGCCAGCAGCTGGGAACAGGGCATGGGAGGCTACACCTTC,CASSWEQGMGGYTF,TRBJ1-2,TRBV5-5,-,-
TGTGCCAGCAGGCCCACAGGGTTCCGTCGCCATCACTCTGGAAACACCATATATTTT,CASRPTGFRRHHSGNTIYF,TRBJ1-3,TRBV28,-,-
TGCGCCAGCAGCTTGGCCGCGGGACAGGGATATGAGCAGTTCTTC,CASSLAAGQGYEQFF,TRBJ2-1,TRBV5-1,TRBD1,-
TGTGCCAGCAGTTACCCTAGACAGCTTAGCAATCAGCCCCAGCATTTT,CASSYPRQLSNQPQHF,TRBJ1-5,TRBV6-2/TRBV6-3,-,-
TGTGCCAGCAGCTTGGGAGGGAATAGCAATCAGCCCCAGCATTTT,CASSLGGNSNQPQHF,TRBJ1-5,TRBV5-6,-,-
TGTGCCACCAGTGATGGGACAGGGAACTTCTATGGCTACACCTTC,CATSDGTGNFYGYTF,TRBJ1-2,TRBV24-1,TRBD1,-
TGTGCCAGCAGTGAAAGTGGGACTAGCGGGCGGAACGAGCAGTACTTC,CASSESGTSGRNEQYF,TRBJ2-7,TRBV2,TRBD2,-
TGTGCCAGCAGTTGGGGACAGACGATATACGAGCAGTACTTC,CASSWGQTIYEQYF,TRBJ2-7,TRBV6-5,TRBD1,few
TGTGCCAGCAGTCGTAGTAGGGGGAGCCCCAATGGCTACACCTTC,CASSRSRGSPNGYTF,TRBJ1-2,TRBV6-5,-,-
TGTGCCAGCTCATTACTACTCTCGAACTCTCGGGGGGACAATGAGCAGTTCTTC,CASSLLLSNSRGDNEQFF,TRBJ2-1,TRBV18,TRBD2,-
TGTGCCAGCAGCTTAGTGAACACCCCGGGGGATACGCAGTATTTT,CASSLVNTPGDTQYF,TRBJ2-3,TRBV7-2,-,-
TGTGCCAGCAGTGAAAGCGGAAACTATGGCTACACCTTC,CASSESGNYGYTF,TRBJ1-2,TRBV2,-,-
TGCGCCAGCAGCCCCGGCGGACAGCGAAATTCACCCCTCCACTTT,CASSPGGQRNSPLHF,TRBJ1-6,TRBV5-1,-,many
TGTGCCTGGAGGAAGTCAGGGGGCACTGAAGCTTTCTTT,CAWRKSGGTEAFF,TRBJ1-1,TRBV30,TRBD1,once
TGTGCCAGCAGCTCACGGACTAGCGGGGGCAGCTCCTACAATGAGCAGTTCTTC,CASSSRTSGGSSYNEQFF,TRBJ2-1,TRBV7-9,TRBD2,-
TGTGCAAGTCGCTTATTCCGGACAGGGGGTAGTCAGCCCCAGCATTTT,CASRLFRTGGSQPQHF,TRBJ1-5,TRBV12-2,-,-
TGCGCCAGCAGCCCTGCTGGACTAGCGGGTGTTGGAACCGGGGAGCTGTTTTTT,CASSPAGLAGVGTGELFF,TRBJ2-2,TRBV4-1,TRBD2,few
TGTGCCAGCAGCTTAAGGTTGGGGGGAGAAGCTTTCTTT,CASSLRLGGEAFF,TRBJ1-1,TRBV7-2,-,-
TGTGCCAGTAGTATCGCGCGGGGCCTCAGTAATGAGCAGTTCTTC,CASSIARGLSNEQFF,TRBJ2-1,TRBV19,-,-
TGTGCCAGCAGCCATTTTAGCCGGGGGAACACCATATATTTT,CASSHFSRGNTIYF,TRBJ1-3,TRBV3-1/TRBV3-2,-,once
TGTGCCAGCAGCTTCGGTTTGGATACGCAGTATTTT,CASSFGLDTQYF,TRBJ2-3,TRBV11-2,-,-
TGTGCCAGCAGCTCCAGGGTAGGCAATCAGCCCCAGCATTTT,CASSSRVGNQPQHF,TRBJ1-5,TRBV5-8,-,-
TGCGCCAGCAGTGAGTCGTTAGGGGGCTCCACCGGGGAGCTGTTTTTT,CASSESLGGSTGELFF,TRBJ2-2,TRBV10-1,TRBD1,-
TGTGCCAGCAGCTTAGGGGTGGCTGCTCGGGCCTACGAGCAGTACTTC,CASSLGVAARAYEQYF,TRBJ2-7,TRBV11-3,-,-
TGTGCCAGTAGTCAGCCCCCCGGAGCAAGAATTGAGGGTTCACCCCTCCACTTT,CASSQPPGARIEGSPLHF,TRBJ1-6,TRBV19,-,-
TGTGCCAGCAGCTCCCCCGTGGGCGGGGAGATACAAGAGACCCAGTACTTC,CASSSPVGGEIQETQYF,TRBJ2-5,TRBV13,-,-
TGTGCCATCAGTCAATTACAGGAGACCCAGTACTTC,CAISQLQETQYF,TRBJ2-5,TRBV10-3,-,once
TGTGCCAGCAGCCGTAGCGGGGGGTGGGGCTACGAGCAGTACTTC,CASSRSGGWGYEQYF,TRBJ2-7,TRBV3-1/TRBV3-2,TRBD2,-
TGTGCCAGCAGTTTATCGGGCAGGGCAAGGTATGGCTACACCTTC,CASSLSGRARYGYTF,TRBJ1-2,TRBV27,-,-
TGCAGCGTTGACGGCACACGGAGCTCCTACAATGAGCAGTTCTTC,CSVDGTRSSYNEQFF,TRBJ2-1,TRBV29-1,-,-
TGTGCCAGTAGACAAGCGGGAGTTGAGTCAGATACGCAGTATTTT,CASRQAGVESDTQYF,TRBJ2-3,TRBV19,TRBD2,-
TGTGCCAGCAGCTTAAACCAGTTCGGAGGGGGCCTCGTCGGCTACACCTTC,CASSLNQFGGGLVGYTF,TRBJ1-2,TRBV13,TRBD1,-
TGTGCCAGCAGCTTAGTGCGGGGGGGTATTTACGAGCAGTACTTC,CASSLVRGGIYEQYF,TRBJ2-7,TRBV11-2,TRBD2,-
TGCGCCAGCGGCAAAGAACAGGGGACCACTGAAGCTTTCTTT,CASGKEQGTTEAFF,TRBJ1-1,TRBV5-1,TRBD1,once
TGTGCCAGCAGCCAAGATCTTTCTCGCGAGCAGTACTTC,CASSQDLSREQYF,TRBJ2-7,TRBV3-1/TRBV3-2,-,-
TGTGCCAGCAGCAAAAAACTTGTCAGCGGCTCGATTAGCAATCAGCCCCAGCATTTT,CASSKKLVSGSISNQPQHF,TRBJ1-5,TRBV5-5,-,-